These 5 T cell receptor beta chains share one sample of origin, sequenced in a study of CD8 T cells in Susac syndrome. cDNA came from roughly 0.5 to 1 ug RNA primed by random hexamers. TCRdb analysed the immunoSEQ multiplex PCR reads with MiXCR anew, one entry per CDR3 protein. Of under 150,000 distinct CDR3 sequences in the sample, around nine tenths were seen once. The sample was CD8+ T cells from PBMCs. Receptors originate from a human donor with multiple sclerosis.

Note on this clonotype: Without the conserved terminal phenylalanine or tryptophan, this CDR3 likely stems from a read error. The V and J genes are TRBV7-2 and TRBJ1-1, with 9 bases that match TRBD1. The V and J ends lost 4 bases and 4 bases, in that order; junction bases with no gene match: 13. The CDR3 runs to 17 residues. CDR1 and CDR2 from the germline V gene are SGHTA and FQGNSA. The CDR3 region is CASSSRQGVLSSTEAFL. The CDR3 region has the DNA TGTGCCAGCAGCTCCAGACAGGGGGTTTTATCTAGCACTGAAGCTTTCCTT.

V usage is TRBV7-9 and J usage is TRBJ1-2; no firm D call. The ends were cut back, 5 bases at V and 4 bases at J, with 11 bases in the middle. This CDR3 is built from 13 residues. From germline, CDR1 is SEHNR and CDR2 FQNEAQ (reference sequence). The CDR3 here is CASSPPGPYGYTF. The CDR3 nucleotides are TGTGCCAGCAGCCCCCCGGGCCCCTATGGCTACACCTTC.

The V gene is TRBV7-6, the J gene TRBJ1-5, with 8 bases aligning to TRBD1. V dropped 8 bases and J dropped 5; count of bases not matched to a gene: 2. This CDR3 has 12 amino acids. The germline V gene encodes CDR1 SGHVS and CDR2 FNYEAQ. This chain's CDR3 is CASGQGHQPQHF. CDR3 nucleotides: TGTGCCAGCGGACAGGGTCATCAGCCCCAGCATTTT.

The chain joins TRBV27 to TRBJ1-1; 7 bases align to TRBD1. Germline trimming cut 5 bases from V and 5 bases from J; bases unmatched to any gene: 11. The CDR3 runs to 15 residues. Germline assignment: CDR1 MNHEY and CDR2 SMNVEV (reference sequence). This CDR3 reads CASSPRQGSRTEAFF. For the CDR3, the DNA is TGTGCCAGCAGTCCGCGACAGGGTTCGAGGACTGAAGCTTTCTTT.

This clonotype was counted a few times. This sequence joins TRBV11-2 and TRBJ1-5; D gene uncertain. The germline V and J ends were trimmed by 5 bases and 5 bases, with 10 bases remaining between them. The CDR3 covers 13 residues. The germline V gene encodes CDR1 SGHAT and CDR2 FQNNGV. The CDR3 spells CASSHEEDQPQHF. In DNA form, the CDR3 reads TGTGCCAGCAGCCACGAGGAGGATCAGCCCCAGCATTTT.